This T cell receptor (beta chain) is drawn from a study of Graves' ophthalmopathy and Graves' hyperthyroidism. Beta-chain TCR CDR3 regions were amplified from RNA transcripts. Second-round multiplex PCR followed a first-round RT-PCR using HTBI primers. In TCRdb, the multiplex PCR reads were re-called with MiXCR into one record per CDR3 protein. The sample includes 1 million to 1.3 million distinct CDR3 sequences, about two fifths seen only once; the top ten take approximately 12%. CDR3 size: 16 residues. J gave up 1 base and V 10 bases, and 9 bases lay outside the gene matches. The germline CDR1 and CDR2 sequences are ENHRY and SYGVKD.

The TCR comes from an adult man with Graves' hyperthyroidism. The chain carries TRBV10-3 and TRBJ2-6; TRBD1 aligns across 8 bases. The source material was peripheral blood or thyroid tissue (not recorded which). The CDR3 region has the DNA TGTGCCACCAGGACAGGGTCAAAATCTGGGGCCAACGTCCTGACTTTC. This translates into CATRTGSKSGANVLTF.